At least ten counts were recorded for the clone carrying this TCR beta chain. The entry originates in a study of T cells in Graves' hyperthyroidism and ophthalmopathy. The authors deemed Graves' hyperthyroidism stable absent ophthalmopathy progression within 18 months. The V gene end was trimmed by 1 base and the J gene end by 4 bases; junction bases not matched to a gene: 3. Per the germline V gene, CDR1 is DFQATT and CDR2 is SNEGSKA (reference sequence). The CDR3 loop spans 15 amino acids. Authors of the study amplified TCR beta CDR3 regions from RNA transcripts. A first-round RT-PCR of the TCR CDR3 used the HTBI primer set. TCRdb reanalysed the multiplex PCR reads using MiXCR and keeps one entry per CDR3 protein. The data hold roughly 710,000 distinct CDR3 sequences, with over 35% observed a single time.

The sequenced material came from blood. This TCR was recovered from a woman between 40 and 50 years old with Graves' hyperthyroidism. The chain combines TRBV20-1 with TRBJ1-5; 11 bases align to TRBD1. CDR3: CSARGGQGANQPQHF. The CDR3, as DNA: TGCAGTGCTAGAGGCGGACAGGGGGCAAATCAGCCCCAGCATTTT.